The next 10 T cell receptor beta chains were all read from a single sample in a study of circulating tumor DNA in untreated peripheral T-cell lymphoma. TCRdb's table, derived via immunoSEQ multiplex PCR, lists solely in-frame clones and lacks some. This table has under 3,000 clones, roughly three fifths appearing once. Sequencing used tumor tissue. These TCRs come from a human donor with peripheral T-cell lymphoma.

The CDR3 region has the DNA TGCGCCAGCAGCTTGGGAACAGTCTATGGCTACACCTTC. This encodes CASSLGTVYGYTF. The V call is TRBV23-1, the J call TRBJ1-2; no clear D gene. TRBV23-1 is filed as an ORF, its function uncertain. The CDR3 loop spans 13 amino acids. The V end was cut by 6 bases, the J end by 4 bases, with 12 bases between.

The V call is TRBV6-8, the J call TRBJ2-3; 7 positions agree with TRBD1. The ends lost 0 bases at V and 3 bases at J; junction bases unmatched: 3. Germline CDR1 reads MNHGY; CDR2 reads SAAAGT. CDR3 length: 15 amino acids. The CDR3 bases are TGTGCCAGCAGTTACTCAGGGGGCGGGACAGATACGCAGTATTTT. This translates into CASSYSGGGTDTQYF.

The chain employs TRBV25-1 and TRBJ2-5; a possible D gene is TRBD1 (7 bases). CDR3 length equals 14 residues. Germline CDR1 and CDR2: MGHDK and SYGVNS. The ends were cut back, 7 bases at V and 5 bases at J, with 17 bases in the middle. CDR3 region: CASKEQAGGETQYF. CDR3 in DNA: TGTGCCAGCAAAGAACAGGCAGGGGGGGAGACCCAGTACTTC.

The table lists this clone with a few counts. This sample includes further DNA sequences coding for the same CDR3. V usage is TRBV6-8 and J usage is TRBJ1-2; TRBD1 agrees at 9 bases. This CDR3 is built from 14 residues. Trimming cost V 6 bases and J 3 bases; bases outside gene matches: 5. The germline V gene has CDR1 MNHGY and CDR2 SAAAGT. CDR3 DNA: TGTGCCAGCAGAGGGGACAGGGAGGACTATGGCTACACCTTC. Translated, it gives CASRGDREDYGYTF.

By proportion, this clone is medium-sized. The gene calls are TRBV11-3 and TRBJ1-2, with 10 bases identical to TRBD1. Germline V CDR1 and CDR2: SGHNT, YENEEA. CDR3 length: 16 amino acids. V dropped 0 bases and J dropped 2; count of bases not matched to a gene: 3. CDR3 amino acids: CASSLETGGSNYGYTF. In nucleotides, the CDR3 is TGTGCCAGCAGCTTAGAGACAGGGGGCTCGAACTATGGCTACACCTTC.

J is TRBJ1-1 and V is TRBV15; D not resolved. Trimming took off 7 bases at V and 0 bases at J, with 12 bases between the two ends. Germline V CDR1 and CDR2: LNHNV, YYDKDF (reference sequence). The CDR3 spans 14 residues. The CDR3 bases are TGTGCCACCACTTCATCCCCCTTGAACACTGAAGCTTTCTTT. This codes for CATTSSPLNTEAFF.

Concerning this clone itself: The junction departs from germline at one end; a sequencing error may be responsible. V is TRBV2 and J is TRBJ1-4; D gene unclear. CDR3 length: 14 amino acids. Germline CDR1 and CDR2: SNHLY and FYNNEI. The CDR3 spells CASSEGGLNEKLFF. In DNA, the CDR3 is TGTGCCAGCAGCGAAGGAGGGCTGAATGAAAAACTGTTTTTT.

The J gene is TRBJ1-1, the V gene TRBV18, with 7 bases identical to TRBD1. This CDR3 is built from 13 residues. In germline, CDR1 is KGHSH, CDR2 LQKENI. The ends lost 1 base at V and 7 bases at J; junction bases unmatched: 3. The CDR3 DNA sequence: TGTGCCAGCTCACCACGAGGGGGCCGTGAAGCTTTCTTT. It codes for CASSPRGGREAFF.

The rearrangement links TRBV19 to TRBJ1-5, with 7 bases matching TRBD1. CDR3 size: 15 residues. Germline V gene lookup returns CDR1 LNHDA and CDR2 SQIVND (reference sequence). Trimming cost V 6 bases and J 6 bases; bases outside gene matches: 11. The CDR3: CASRLAQGRGQPQHF. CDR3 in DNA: TGTGCCAGTAGACTCGCACAGGGGAGAGGTCAGCCCCAGCATTTT.

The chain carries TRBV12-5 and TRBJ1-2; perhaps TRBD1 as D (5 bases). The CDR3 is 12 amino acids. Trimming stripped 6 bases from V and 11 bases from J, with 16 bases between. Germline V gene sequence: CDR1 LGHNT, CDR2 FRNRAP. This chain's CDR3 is CASGLNRREYTF. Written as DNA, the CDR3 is TGTGCTAGTGGCTTAAACAGGAGAGAGTACACCTTC.